The 11 T cell receptor beta chains in this list originate from one sample, sequenced in a study of Ad26.COV2.S vaccination and SARS-CoV-2 variants. Regarding treatment: about 20 received Ad26.COV2.S at low or high dose, single or two shots; five or six received placebo; per-sample allocation not given. The samples were gathered on day 63 after the first injection of vaccine or placebo. The repertoire was sequenced with immunoSEQ multiplex PCR; TCRdb's copy has only in-frame clones and lacks some. The data contain some 240,000 clones, 87% of them singletons. Sample: peripheral blood, taken in a trial of Ad26.COV2.S vaccine versus placebo. The receptors shown here come from a person between 18 and 59 years old who received the Ad26.COV2.S COVID-19 vaccine or a placebo.

This clone was recorded only once. The chain is built from TRBV28 and TRBJ1-1; 9 positions agree with TRBD1. V lost 7 bases and J lost 5; bases outside the gene matches: 8. The CDR3 covers 14 residues. Per germline, CDR1 MDHEN and CDR2 SYDVKM. The CDR3 sequence is CASIVGTGRTEAFF. The DNA for the CDR3 is TGTGCCAGCATTGTCGGGACAGGGAGGACTGAAGCTTTCTTT.

The J gene is TRBJ2-5, the V gene TRBV18, with TRBD2 identical over 12 bases. The ends lost 2 bases at V and 4 bases at J; junction bases unmatched: 8. The CDR3 runs to 17 residues. The germline V gene has CDR1 KGHSH and CDR2 LQKENI. The CDR3 is CASSPVLAGGEGETQYF. The CDR3 DNA reads TGTGCCAGCTCACCAGTACTAGCGGGAGGTGAGGGAGAGACCCAGTACTTC.

The CDR3 loop reads CAIGEKQGAGSHTEAFF. Written as DNA, the CDR3 is TGTGCCATCGGCGAAAAGCAGGGGGCTGGCTCCCACACTGAAGCTTTCTTT. The V gene is TRBV10-3, the J gene TRBJ1-1, with 8 bases matching TRBD1. Germline CDR1 ENHRY, CDR2 SYGVKD. The CDR3 consists of 17 residues. J was trimmed by 3 bases and V by 8 bases; bases with no gene match: 17.

This rearrangement joins TRBV4-2 to TRBJ2-5, with 8 bases lining up with TRBD2. CDR3 size: 17 residues. V trimming: 2 bases; J trimming: 7 bases; junction bases outside the gene matches: 15. Germline V CDR1 and CDR2: LGHNA, YNFKEQ. In DNA form, the CDR3 reads TGTGCCAGCAGCCAAAATGGGCAACTAGCGGCTTTGTGGACCCAGTACTTC. Residues: CASSQNGQLAALWTQYF.

The CDR3 coding sequence is TGTGCCAGCAGTGAAGCCTGGAACACTGAAGCTTTCTTT. Its protein product is CASSEAWNTEAFF. The chain uses TRBV6-1 and TRBJ1-1; no clear D gene. In germline, CDR1 is MNHNS, CDR2 SASEGT. This CDR3 comprises 13 residues. V was cut by 0 bases and J by 1 base, with 3 bases left in between.

This clone was observed once. This chain joins TRBV6-5 and TRBJ2-7, with 9 bases identical to TRBD1. CDR3 length: 13 residues. Germline V gene lookup returns CDR1 MNHEY and CDR2 SVGAGI. Losses at the gene ends were 6 bases for V and 6 bases for J; bases not matched to a gene: 6. CDR3 residues: CASRIWTGAEQYV. DNA of the CDR3: TGTGCCAGCAGAATTTGGACAGGGGCCGAGCAGTACGTC.

The rearrangement links TRBV7-3 to TRBJ2-1, with 8 bases aligning to TRBD2. CDR3 length: 15 amino acids. Germline V gene lookup returns CDR1 SGHTA and CDR2 FQGTGA. V shed 0 bases, J shed 10 bases, and the junction held 8 bases outside the gene matches. The CDR3, as DNA: TGTGCCAGCAGCTTAACGGGACTAGACCTCGGGGAGCAGTTCTTC. Protein sequence: CASSLTGLDLGEQFF.

This clone occurred once. Other DNA sequences in the same sample also yield this CDR3. The chain uses TRBV6-6 and TRBJ1-2; D is undetermined. The V end was cut by 2 bases, the J end by 2 bases, with 9 bases between. CDR1 and CDR2 from the germline V gene are MNHNY and SVGAGI (reference sequence). This CDR3 spans 14 amino acids. DNA for the CDR3: TGTGCCAGCAGTTACAACGACCGAAACTATGGCTACACCTTC. It specifies CASSYNDRNYGYTF.

The chain has TRBV20-1 and TRBJ2-1; no firm D call. V was shortened by 4 bases and J by 5 bases, with 6 bases between the two germline ends. This CDR3 comprises 11 residues. Germline CDR1 reads DFQATT; CDR2 reads SNEGSKA (reference sequence). CDR3 sequence reads: CSATTDNEQFF. Here the CDR3 DNA reads TGCAGTGCTACGACGGACAATGAGCAGTTCTTC.

The chain links TRBV6-5 to TRBJ1-2; the D gene is possibly TRBD1 (5 bases). V lost 8 bases and J lost 1, with 17 bases in between. CDR1 is MNHEY, CDR2 SVGAGI, per germline. This CDR3 is 15 amino acids long. The CDR3 loop reads CASRGDGTLNYGYTF. The CDR3 region has the DNA TGTGCCAGCCGAGGGGACGGGACGCTTAACTATGGCTACACCTTC.

This chain uses TRBV4-2 with TRBJ2-4; D is unclear. Trimming took off 0 bases at V and 4 bases at J, with 10 bases between the two ends. The V gene's germline CDR1 is LGHNA and CDR2 YNFKEQ. The CDR3 sequence is 15 residues long. CDR3 DNA: TGTGCCAGCAGCCAAGATTGGGTGAGAAAAAACATTCAGTACTTC. Protein product: CASSQDWVRKNIQYF.